Each of the 28 T cell receptor beta chains below was sequenced from the same sample in a study of blood T cell repertoires in COVID-19. Method: immunoSEQ multiplex PCR; TCRdb's copy keeps in-frame clones and lacks some. The table lists about 180,000 clones, almost 80% of them singletons. Sequencing used PBMCs or T cells enriched from blood (not recorded which). The source of these receptors is a woman in her 50s who had recovered from COVID-19.

This clone was counted once. This chain joins TRBV30 and TRBJ2-2, with TRBD2 matching over 12 bases. In germline, CDR1 is GTSNPN, CDR2 SVGIG (reference sequence). The CDR3 is 15 amino acids. J lost 7 bases, V lost 3 bases, and 6 bases had no gene match. CDR3 amino acids: CAWSRLGLAGGELFF. Here the CDR3 DNA reads TGTGCCTGGAGCCGTCTGGGACTAGCGGGCGGGGAGCTGTTTTTT.

This chain connects TRBV28 to TRBJ2-5, with TRBD2 matching over 14 bases. Germline CDR1 MDHEN, CDR2 SYDVKM. V shed 2 bases, J shed 5 bases, and the junction held 13 bases outside the gene matches. The CDR3 has 19 residues. This chain's CDR3 is CASSLAGTSGRGVGETQYF. For the CDR3, the DNA is TGTGCCAGCAGTTTAGCCGGGACTAGCGGGAGAGGAGTCGGGGAGACCCAGTACTTC.

This chain uses TRBV7-3 with TRBJ2-4; 9 nucleotides match TRBD2. Germline trimming cut 4 bases from V and 9 bases from J; bases unmatched to any gene: 7. This CDR3 comprises 14 residues. The germline CDR1 and CDR2 sequences are SGHTA and FQGTGA. This chain's CDR3 is CASSSSGDGSIQYF. The CDR3 DNA follows: TGTGCCAGCAGCTCTAGCGGGGACGGGAGCATTCAGTACTTC. Complete variable domain (other parts from reference TRBV7-3 and TRBJ2-4): GAGVSQTPSNKVTEKGKYVELRCDPISGHTALYWYRQSLGQGPEFLIYFQGTGAADDSGLPNDRFFAVRPEGSVSTLKIQRTERGDSAVYLCASSSSGDGSIQYFGAGTRLSVL.

The chain couples TRBV19 to TRBJ1-2, with a possible D match to TRBD1 (6 bases). The CDR3 runs to 14 residues. CDR1 is LNHDA, CDR2 SQIVND, per germline (reference sequence). Trimming removed 7 bases at V and 4 bases at J, with 16 bases between. The CDR3 reads CASTTGPTSYGYTF. The CDR3 nucleotides are TGTGCCAGTACTACAGGGCCGACTTCCTATGGCTACACCTTC.

The rearrangement uses TRBV18 and TRBJ1-1, with D perhaps matching TRBD1 (5 bases). The length of the CDR3 is 15 residues. Germline V gene sequence: CDR1 KGHSH, CDR2 LQKENI. The V and J ends lost 1 base and 0 bases respectively, with 9 bases between them. In DNA, the CDR3 is TGTGCCAGCTCACCACTGACAGAAATGAACACTGAAGCTTTCTTT. Its protein is CASSPLTEMNTEAFF.

The chain is built from TRBV2 and TRBJ1-5; D perhaps matches TRBD1 (6 bases). Trimming cost V 7 bases and J 5 bases, with 12 bases left between them. CDR1 is SNHLY and CDR2 is FYNNEI in the germline V gene. This CDR3 contains 13 residues. The CDR3 DNA follows: TGTGCCAGCAAATTACAGGGTGATCAGCCCCAGCATTTT. It yields the protein CASKLQGDQPQHF.

V and J are TRBV5-4 and TRBJ2-1; 10 bases fit TRBD2. CDR1 and CDR2 from the germline V gene are SGHNT and YYREEE (reference sequence). This CDR3 comprises 16 residues. Unmatched junction bases numbered 8, after V lost 5 bases and J lost 3 bases. CDR3 loop: CASSPASGGIYNEQFF. Written as DNA, the CDR3 is TGTGCCAGCAGTCCCGCTAGCGGGGGTATCTACAATGAGCAGTTCTTC.

The chain is built from TRBV20-1 and TRBJ1-5, with a weak D call TRBD1 (5 bases). This CDR3 contains 13 residues. Germline V gives CDR1 DFQATT, CDR2 SNEGSKA (reference sequence). V lost 3 bases and J 14 bases, leaving 20 bases between the germline ends. CDR3 bases: TGCAGTGCTAGTGCCCAGGGAGGACCCTTGGAGCATTTT. Protein product: CSASAQGGPLEHF.

J is TRBJ1-4 and V is TRBV28, with TRBD1 matching 7 bases. The J segment lost 4 bases and the V segment lost 3 bases, leaving 2 bases of the junction unmatched. From germline, CDR1 is MDHEN and CDR2 SYDVKM. The CDR3 runs to 14 residues. This CDR3 reads CASSFGQVNEKLFF. The DNA for the CDR3 is TGTGCCAGCAGTTTCGGACAGGTTAATGAAAAACTGTTTTTT.

This clone was counted at least ten times. The V call is TRBV6-2 or TRBV6-3, the J call TRBJ1-1; a weak D match, TRBD1 (5 bases). CDR3 size: 14 residues. CDR1 MNHEY and CDR2 SVGEGT come from the germline V gene. Trimming shortened V by 6 bases and J by 1 base, and 12 bases separated the two germline ends. The CDR3 DNA is TGTGCCAGCAGCCTGTTGGGGGGGAACACTGAAGCTTTCTTT. Its protein is CASSLLGGNTEAFF.

The J gene is TRBJ2-5, the V gene TRBV24-1, with D perhaps TRBD2 (5 bases). V was pared by 3 bases and J by 5 bases, with 12 bases between. CDR1 is KGHDR, CDR2 SFDVKD, per germline. The CDR3 sequence is 14 residues long. For the CDR3, the DNA is TGTGCCACCAGTGATCCCGGGATGATGGAGACCCAGTACTTC. Translated, it gives CATSDPGMMETQYF.

V gene TRBV13 combines with J gene TRBJ1-1; 8 nucleotides match TRBD1. The ends lost 3 bases at V and 10 bases at J; junction bases unmatched: 10. CDR3 length equals 14 residues. The germline V gene encodes CDR1 PRHDT and CDR2 FYEKMQ (reference sequence). CDR3 DNA sequence: TGTGCCAGCAGCTTTCGGGTACAGGGGGTTGGAGCTTTCTTT. It translates to CASSFRVQGVGAFF.

In its sample, this clone was seen once. The chain has TRBV5-6 and TRBJ1-2; D call uncertain. The CDR3 totals 14 residues. V lost 2 bases, J lost 1 base, and 9 bases lay in between. Germline CDR1 SGHDT, CDR2 YYEEEE. CDR3 in DNA: TGTGCCAGCAGCTTAGGAGGCAATAACTATGGCTACACCTTC. Translating it yields CASSLGGNNYGYTF.

This rearrangement joins TRBV4-2 to TRBJ2-7; 11 bases align to TRBD2. V lost 1 base, J lost 4 bases, and 6 bases stayed unmatched. This CDR3 contains 16 residues. Germline V CDR1 and CDR2: LGHNA, YNFKEQ. CDR3 in amino acids: CASSQASGRSTYEQYF. DNA for the CDR3: TGTGCCAGCAGCCAAGCTAGCGGGAGGTCGACTTACGAGCAGTACTTC.

The CDR3, as DNA: TGTGCCAGCAGCGGGCCCCGGCAGGGGGGATATGGCTACACCTTC. Its translation is CASSGPRQGGYGYTF. V is TRBV9 and J is TRBJ1-2, with 7 bases matching TRBD1. The length of the CDR3 is 15 residues. V gave up 3 bases and J gave up 5 bases; unmatched junction bases: 10. Germline V gene lookup returns CDR1 SGDLS and CDR2 YYNGEE.

The chain joins TRBV10-3 to TRBJ2-1; 10 bases map to TRBD1. Germline assignment: CDR1 ENHRY and CDR2 SYGVKD. The CDR3 spans 15 residues. J gave up 2 bases and V 6 bases, and 4 bases lay outside the gene matches. CDR3 residues: CAISAGQGTYNEQFF. In nucleotides, the CDR3 is TGTGCCATCAGCGCGGGACAGGGGACCTACAATGAGCAGTTCTTC.

The chain couples TRBV9 to TRBJ1-5, with TRBD1 identical over 8 bases. The V and J ends lost 0 bases and 5 bases, in that order; junction bases with no gene match: 4. This CDR3 region has 15 residues. Germline lookup yields CDR1 SGDLS and CDR2 YYNGEE. The CDR3 reads CASSVGGQGHQPQHF. The DNA for the CDR3 is TGTGCCAGCAGCGTAGGTGGACAGGGACATCAGCCCCAGCATTTT. The full variable domain, in which reference TRBV9 and TRBJ1-5 provide the parts outside the CDR3, is DSGVTQTPKHLITATGQRVTLRCSPRSGDLSVYWYQQSLDQGLQFLIQYYNGEERAKGNILERFSAQQFPDLHSELNLSSLELGDSALYFCASSVGGQGHQPQHFGDGTRLSIL.

The rearrangement joins TRBV9 to TRBJ1-2; D unresolved. Germline V lookup: CDR1 SGDLS, CDR2 YYNGEE. CDR3 length: 12 amino acids. Trimming took 1 base from V and 4 from J, leaving 5 bases between them. The CDR3 bases are TGTGCCAGCAGCGTATTGAGCTATGGCTACACCTTC. This sequence encodes CASSVLSYGYTF.

The chain recombines TRBV15 with TRBJ1-4, with 8 nucleotides matching TRBD1. The trim removed 1 base at V and 5 bases at J, leaving 3 bases unmatched. The CDR3 is 15 amino acids. Germline CDR1 LNHNV, CDR2 YYDKDF (reference sequence). The CDR3 bases are TGTGCCACCAGCAGAGTGGGACAGGTGAATGAAAAACTGTTTTTT. Residues: CATSRVGQVNEKLFF.

The chain has TRBV2 and TRBJ1-2; D uncertain. The CDR3 runs 12 residues. V was shortened by 8 bases and J by 13 bases, with 20 bases between the two germline ends. Germline CDR1 and CDR2: SNHLY and FYNNEI. The chain's CDR3 is CASSITPTGSTF. The CDR3 bases are TGTGCCAGCTCGATAACCCCGACCGGGAGCACCTTC.

This clone was counted only a few times. The gene calls are TRBV5-1 and TRBJ2-7; TRBD2 matches at 14 bases. The CDR3 length is 15 residues. J lost 7 bases, V lost 6 bases, and 9 bases had no gene match. The germline CDR1 and CDR2 sequences are SGHRS and YFSETQ. CDR3 DNA sequence: TGCGCCAGCAACCAAGGGACTAGCGGGAGTAAGGAGCAGTACTTC. Translated: CASNQGTSGSKEQYF. The full variable domain, its missing parts supplied by reference TRBV5-1 and TRBJ2-7, is KAGVTQTPRYLIKTRGQQVTLSCSPISGHRSVSWYQQTPGQGLQFLFEYFSETQRNKGNFPGRFSGRQFSNSRSEMNVSTLELGDSALYLCASNQGTSGSKEQYFGPGTRLTVT.

This chain's CDR3 is CASSPVDINTEAFF. CDR3 in DNA: TGCGCCAGCAGCCCGGTAGACATTAACACTGAAGCTTTCTTT. The chain carries TRBV5-1 and TRBJ1-1, with D unresolved. CDR3 length: 14 residues. CDR1 is SGHRS and CDR2 is YFSETQ in the germline V gene. V lost 4 bases, J lost 2 bases, and 12 bases lay in between.

The chain joins TRBV7-9 to TRBJ1-1; TRBD1 agrees at 8 bases. The CDR3 is made up of 14 amino acids. Germline values: CDR1 SEHNR, CDR2 FQNEAQ (reference sequence). Trimming removed 7 bases from V and 6 bases from J; junction bases left unmatched: 10. CDR3 sequence reads: CASNAGQGGSEAFF. CDR3 bases: TGTGCCAGCAACGCCGGACAGGGTGGGTCTGAAGCTTTCTTT.

Only a few counts were recorded for this clone. V is TRBV7-9 and J is TRBJ2-5, with 7 bases identical to TRBD2. J was trimmed by 4 bases and V by 1 base; bases with no gene match: 9. The CDR3 has 16 amino acids. Germline CDR1 and CDR2: SEHNR and FQNEAQ (reference sequence). DNA for the CDR3: TGTGCCAGCAGCTTAGGTGCGGGAGTTATCCGAGAGACCCAGTACTTC. It is translated as CASSLGAGVIRETQYF. The full variable domain, in which reference TRBV7-9 and TRBJ2-5 provide the parts outside the CDR3, is DTGVSQNPRHKITKRGQNVTFRCDPISEHNRLYWYRQTLGQGPEFLTYFQNEAQLEKSRLLSDRFSAERPKGSFSTLEIQRTEQGDSAMYLCASSLGAGVIRETQYFGPGTRLLVL.

This clone was found a few times. The V gene is TRBV7-9, the J gene TRBJ2-7; tentatively, D is TRBD1 (6 bases). CDR1 and CDR2 (germline): SEHNR, FQNEAQ (reference sequence). V was trimmed by 5 bases and J by 0 bases, leaving 17 bases between them. This CDR3 has 16 amino acids. CDR3 region: CASSPRTVLSSYEQYF. In DNA form, the CDR3 reads TGTGCCAGCAGCCCCAGGACAGTTCTAAGCTCCTACGAGCAGTACTTC.

The chain has TRBV28 and TRBJ2-3; D unclear. V shed 8 bases and J shed 2 bases, with 14 bases lying between them. Germline CDR1 MDHEN, CDR2 SYDVKM. The CDR3 is made up of 14 amino acids. CDR3 DNA: TGTGCCAGCCGGGTCCCTTCGGACACAGATACGCAGTATTTT. Its translation: CASRVPSDTDTQYF.

The chain has TRBV28 and TRBJ2-7; D is undetermined. The germline gives CDR1 MDHEN, CDR2 SYDVKM. The CDR3 runs to 13 residues. V lost 7 bases, J lost 2 bases, and 12 bases lay in between. CDR3 nucleotides: TGTGCCAGCACCAAAAGGAGAGCCTACGAGCAGTACTTC. It encodes CASTKRRAYEQYF.

The V gene is TRBV18, the J gene TRBJ1-5; 8 positions match TRBD1. CDR1 is KGHSH, CDR2 LQKENI, per germline. The length of the CDR3 is 16 residues. The V segment lost 2 bases and the J segment 3 bases; nucleotides outside the gene matches: 6. Here the CDR3 DNA reads TGTGCCAGCTCACCAGGGACAGGATCCATCAATCAGCCCCAGCATTTT. Translating gives CASSPGTGSINQPQHF.